This T cell receptor (beta chain) was captured in a study of CD8 T cells in seronegative destructive rheumatoid arthritis (TCRdb year 2020). For the wider study: At the time of sampling, biological drugs were being given to seven out of the eight CND-RA patients. The study compared peripheral CD8+ TCRbeta repertoires from patients with CCP-negative destructive rheumatoid arthritis (CND-RA) against repertoires from newly diagnosed seropositive RA, seronegative RA and healthy controls. Comparison cohorts of seropositive RA, seronegative RA and healthy controls came from an earlier published TCRbeta dataset rather than new sequencing. Study-wide findings and limitations: Across the roughly 120,000 clonotypes tested, no public clonotype enrichment survived Benjamini-Hochberg correction. Because diagnostic samples were lacking, the TCR repertoire differences may partly reflect years of poor disease control rather than having been present at onset. With age adjusted for, CD8+ TCRbeta repertoires in CND-RA patients appeared less diverse and more clonal than repertoires in other RA subtypes. The small size of the CND-RA cohort was noted as a limitation of the study. Compared with controls and other RA subtypes, CND-RA repertoires contained more CMV-reactive and fewer influenza A-reactive CD8+ TCRbeta sequences. The authors read the apparently distinct set of enriched public clonotypes carried by CND-RA patients as support for a separate disease subset.

TCRbeta sequencing used genomic DNA from CD8+ cells, following the manufacturer's instructions. A genomics technology centre in Finland performed the TCRbeta sequencing with the immunoSEQ assay. As for how the authors treated the data: The clonotype tables produced by the immunoSEQ preprocessing pipeline were converted into VDJtools format, and any non-productive clonotypes were filtered out. Samples with fewer than 10,000 reads were excluded, the remaining samples were subsampled to 10,000 reads, and most of the eight CND-RA samples met this threshold. Using the VDJtools CalcDiversityStats function on data subsampled to 10,000 reads, the Shannon-Wiener, Simpson and clonality indices were calculated. Non-singleton TCRbeta clonotypes were hard-matched, with no mismatches allowed, against VDJdb to infer antigen specificity. CDR3 sequences that differed by one amino acid (Hamming distance 1) were grouped together into clusters with potentially shared antigen targets. Group enrichment of public clonotypes was tested with one-sided Fisher's exact tests after groups were resampled to six samples, with the procedure repeated ten times. What TCRdb holds here is the immuneACCESS table cut down to in-frame rearrangements. Part of the clones is not present; checked against another copy, under half of the missing clones reflect an unresolved V gene, and the others are unexplained. D and trimming were read from the DNA, whereas the V and J calls and clone size are those reported in that table. Across this sample there are more than 10,000 clones, with roughly four fifths seen only once. 27% of the sample lies in the top ten.

CND-RA patients were negative for the clinical CCP2 antibody test, and joint destruction progressed despite active therapy. Every CND-RA patient showed typical joint destruction in the wrists and ankles and had failed conventional anti-rheumatic therapy. CND-RA patients were sampled after long disease histories, spanning decades in several cases, rather than at diagnosis. Approximately 47 millilitres of EDTA-anticoagulated peripheral blood were drawn from each patient. Density gradient separation with Ficoll-Paque PLUS was used to isolate peripheral blood mononuclear cells. AutoMACS magnetic bead positive selection was used to isolate CD8+ cells from fresh or cryopreserved PBMCs, and purity was verified by flow cytometry. Nucleospin Tissue or Tissue XS kits were used for genomic DNA extraction, and quantification was performed on a Qubit 2.0 fluorometer. This clone was detected only once. The clone's antigen remains unknown. Base qualities were left out, and no much larger clone turns up one base away.

CDR1 and CDR2 are drawn from the germline V gene: SGHVS, FQNEAQ. V is trimmed back by 6 bases and J by 6 bases, and the junction contains 8 bases that no gene match accounts for. Its CDR3 holds 14 amino acids, cysteine through phenylalanine. The read is trimmed to its CDR3 DNA, 42 bases read in frame from base 1. The chain links TRBV7-8 with TRBJ2-7, with 10 junctional bases fitting TRBD1. This sequence originates from a woman aged 30-55 years with seronegative destructive rheumatoid arthritis. The sequenced sample consisted of CD8+ T cells from blood. In nucleotide form, the sequence is TGTGCCAGCAGTTCCTCCGGGACAGGGGTCGAGCAGTACTTC. This sequence encodes CASSSSGTGVEQYF.